Listed below are T cell receptor beta chains from one sample, sequenced in a study of regulatory T cells in long-lasting Graves disease. MiXCR, applied by TCRdb to the multiplex PCR reads, yields one record per CDR3 protein. The profile covers about 460,000 distinct CDR3 sequences, with around a fifth appearing a single time and around 12% taken by the ten largest. The sample here was peripheral blood mononuclear cells (PBMCs), taken when the disease was refractory, from a patient treated with antithyroid drugs. The receptors come from a female donor with Graves disease. Each CDR3 is given with its conserved first and last residue. Each record gives: V gene, clone size, J gene, D gene, CDR3 DNA, CDR3 protein. D genes are given only for firm matches. Part of the rows lack a size; the others show once, few, many or a class for expanded clones.

TRBV28	many	TRBJ1-2	.	TGTGCCAGCAGCACCGACCGGGGCGGCAGACTCTATGGCTACACCTTC	CASSTDRGGRLYGYTF
TRBV11-2	.	TRBJ1-4	.	TGTGCCAGCAGCTTTAGGACAACCCGTCAAACTAATGAAAAACTGTTTTTT	CASSFRTTRQTNEKLFF
TRBV6-5	few	TRBJ2-3	.	TGTGCCAGCAGTTACTCTGCAGCCACAGATACGCAGTATTTT	CASSYSAATDTQYF
TRBV3-1	.	TRBJ1-4	.	TGTGCCAGCAGCCAAGAGGGCAGGGCTGATGAAAAACTGTTTTTT	CASSQEGRADEKLFF
TRBV25-1	.	TRBJ2-3	TRBD2	TGTGCCAGCAGTCCCCGACGGGGGGACCCAGATACGCAGTATTTT	CASSPRRGDPDTQYF
TRBV5-1	few	TRBJ1-3	.	TGCGCCAGCAGCTTGAACTCCGTCTCTGGAAACACCATATATTTT	CASSLNSVSGNTIYF
TRBV11-2	many	TRBJ2-2	.	TGTGCCAGCCGTCCCACCGGGGAGCTGTTTTTT	CASRPTGELFF
TRBV9	few	TRBJ1-1	.	TGTGCCAGCAGCGGAGAAGGGCACGTCAGCACTGAAGCTTTCTTT	CASSGEGHVSTEAFF
TRBV6-1	few	TRBJ2-7	.	TGTGCCAGCAGCGACGTACCAGGGGGCCGGGGGGGGCGAACCTACGAGCAGTACTTC	CASSDVPGGRGGRTYEQYF
TRBV2	.	TRBJ1-2	.	TGTGCCACTGAAGCCTATGGCTACACCTTC	CATEAYGYTF
TRBV2	many	TRBJ1-2	.	TGTGCCATCTTAGTGCTAGGGCATGGCTACACCTTC	CAILVLGHGYTF
TRBV27	.	TRBJ2-7	TRBD1	TGTGCCAGCAGTTTACGTGAGAGGGGGCAGGTCTACGAGCAGTACTTC	CASSLRERGQVYEQYF
TRBV28	.	TRBJ1-5	.	TGTGCCAGCAGGCCCGGGAACCAGCCCCAGCATTTT	CASRPGNQPQHF
TRBV2	many	TRBJ1-4	.	TGTGCCAGCAGGGGGGGGACGAATGAAAAACTGTTTTTT	CASRGGTNEKLFF
TRBV6-1	.	TRBJ2-4	.	TGTGCCAGCAGGGGGCTCGAAAACATTCAGTACTTC	CASRGLENIQYF
TRBV19	.	TRBJ1-1	.	TGTGCCAGTAGTATTGGGCCTGAAGCTTTCTTT	CASSIGPEAFF
TRBV9	.	TRBJ1-3	.	TGTGCCAGCAGCGAGCTGGAGAGCTCTGGAAACACCATATATTTT	CASSELESSGNTIYF
TRBV5-1	few	TRBJ2-7	.	TGCGCCAGCAGCTTGGGTCAGAATCTCTACGAGCAGTACTTC	CASSLGQNLYEQYF
TRBV18	.	TRBJ2-4	TRBD1	TGTGCCAGCTCAGACAGGGGAGTAAAAGACATTCAGTACTTC	CASSDRGVKDIQYF
TRBV5-5	.	TRBJ1-6	TRBD1	TGTGCCAGCAGCCCATCAGGGGGCCAAGCATCACCCCTCCACTTT	CASSPSGGQASPLHF